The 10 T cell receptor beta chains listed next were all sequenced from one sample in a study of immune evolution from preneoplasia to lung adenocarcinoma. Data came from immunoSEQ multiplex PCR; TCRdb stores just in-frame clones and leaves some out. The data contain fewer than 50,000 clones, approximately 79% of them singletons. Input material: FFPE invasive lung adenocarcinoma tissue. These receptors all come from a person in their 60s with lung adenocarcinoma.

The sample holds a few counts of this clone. CDR3 DNA sequence: TGCGCCAGCAGTGAGTCGGACAGCTACACTGAAGCTTTCTTT. It encodes CASSESDSYTEAFF. This chain links TRBV10-1 with TRBJ1-1, with D tentatively TRBD1 (6 bases). Between the trimmed V and J ends, which lost 0 bases and 3 bases, there was a span of 8 bases. Germline V gene lookup returns CDR1 WNHNN and CDR2 SYGVQD (reference sequence). This CDR3 is built from 14 residues.

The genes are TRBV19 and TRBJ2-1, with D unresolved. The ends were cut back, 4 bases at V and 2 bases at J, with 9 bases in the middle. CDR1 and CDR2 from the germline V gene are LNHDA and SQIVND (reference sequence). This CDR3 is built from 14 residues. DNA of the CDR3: TGTGCCAGTAGTAGAACTTGGACCTACAATGAGCAGTTCTTC. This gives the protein CASSRTWTYNEQFF.

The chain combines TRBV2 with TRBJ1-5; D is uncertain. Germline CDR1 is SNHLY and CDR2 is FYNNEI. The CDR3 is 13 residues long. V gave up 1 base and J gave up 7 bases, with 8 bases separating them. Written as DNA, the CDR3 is TGTGCCAGCAGTGAAGGGGCTCGACAGCCCCAGCATTTT. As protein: CASSEGARQPQHF.

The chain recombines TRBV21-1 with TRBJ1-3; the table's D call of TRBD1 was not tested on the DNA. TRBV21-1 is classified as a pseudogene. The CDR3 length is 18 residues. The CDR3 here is CASSKGPGIHPSGNTIYF. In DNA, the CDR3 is TGTGCCAGCAGCAAAGGGCCAGGTATCCACCCTTCTGGAAACACCATATATTTT.

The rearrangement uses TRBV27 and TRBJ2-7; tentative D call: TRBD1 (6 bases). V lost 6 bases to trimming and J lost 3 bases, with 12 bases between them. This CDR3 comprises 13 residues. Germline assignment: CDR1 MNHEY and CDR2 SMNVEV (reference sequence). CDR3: CASSLTGYYEQYF. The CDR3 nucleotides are TGTGCCAGCAGCTTAACAGGGTACTACGAGCAGTACTTC.

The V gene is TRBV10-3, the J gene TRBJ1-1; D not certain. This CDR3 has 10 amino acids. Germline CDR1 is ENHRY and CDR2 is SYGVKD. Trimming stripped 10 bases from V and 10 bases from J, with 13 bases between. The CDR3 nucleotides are TGTGCCAGCCGGAGGGTGGCAGCTTTCTTT. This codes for CASRRVAAFF.

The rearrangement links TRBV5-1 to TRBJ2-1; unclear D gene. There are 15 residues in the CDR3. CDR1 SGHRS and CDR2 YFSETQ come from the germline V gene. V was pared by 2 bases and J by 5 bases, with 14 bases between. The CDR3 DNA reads TGCGCCAGCAGCTTCGGACCTTCAAGGGACAATGAGCAGTTCTTC. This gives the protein CASSFGPSRDNEQFF.

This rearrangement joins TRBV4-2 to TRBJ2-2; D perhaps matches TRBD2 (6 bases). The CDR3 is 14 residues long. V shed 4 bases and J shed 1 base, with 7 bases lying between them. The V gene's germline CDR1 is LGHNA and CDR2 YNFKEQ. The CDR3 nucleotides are TGTGCCAGCAGCCCGCGGGGGAACACCGGGGAGCTGTTTTTT. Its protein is CASSPRGNTGELFF.

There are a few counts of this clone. The CDR3 DNA follows: TGTGCCAGCAGACCGGACAGGGGGCCCACAGATACGCAGTATTTT. As protein: CASRPDRGPTDTQYF. The chain combines TRBV27 with TRBJ2-3; 11 bases map to TRBD1. There are 15 residues in the CDR3. The V gene end was trimmed by 6 bases and the J gene end by 2 bases; junction bases not matched to a gene: 4. Germline V CDR1 and CDR2: MNHEY, SMNVEV (reference sequence).

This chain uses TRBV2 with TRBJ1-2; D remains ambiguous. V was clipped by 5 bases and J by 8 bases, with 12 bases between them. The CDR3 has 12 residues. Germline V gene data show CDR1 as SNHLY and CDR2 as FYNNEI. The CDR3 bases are TGTGCCAGCAGTTTAAGGCTCGACGGCTACACCTTC. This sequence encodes CASSLRLDGYTF.